This passage covers 27 T cell receptor beta chains from one sample sequenced in a study of human T cells and chemical hapten exposure. The time point: patch test 1, 2 weeks after DPC sensitization. Treatment here: therapeutic diphenylcyclopropenone sensitization with weekly scalp DPC. The total RNA was obtained from whole blood that was not fractionated. One entry per CDR3 protein, called by TCRdb with MiXCR from the RACE reads. Of roughly 38,000 distinct CDR3 sequences in the sample, just under 4% were seen once. Source: whole blood, taken in connection with sensitization to the hapten diphenylcyclopropenone (DPC). Receptors were obtained from a man aged 45-65 years with alopecia areata. Some clones in this sample may be carry-over from other donors' samples.

In its sample, this clonotype was seen many times. The chain uses TRBV2 and TRBJ2-4; maybe TRBD1 (5 bases). CDR3 length equals 18 residues. The germline gives CDR1 SNHLY, CDR2 FYNNEI. V was cut by 0 bases and J by 8 bases, with 23 bases left in between. The CDR3 region has the DNA TGTGCCAGCAGTGAAGCAGGCCTACAAGGTCCGAGCAGGGACATTCAGTACTTC. This gives the protein CASSEAGLQGPSRDIQYF.

This clonotype was observed many times. The chain employs TRBV30 and TRBJ2-7; no definite D call. The CDR3 is 11 residues long. The germline V gene encodes CDR1 GTSNPN and CDR2 SVGIG (reference sequence). V gave up 3 bases and J gave up 2 bases, with 5 bases separating them. This CDR3 reads CAWRRAYEQYF. Written as DNA, the CDR3 is TGTGCCTGGAGACGGGCCTACGAGCAGTACTTC.

This clonotype was recorded many times. V and J are TRBV27 and TRBJ2-3, with D perhaps matching TRBD2 (6 bases). V was trimmed by 6 bases and J by 2 bases, leaving 12 bases between them. CDR3 size: 14 residues. Germline assignment: CDR1 MNHEY and CDR2 SMNVEV (reference sequence). The CDR3: CASSRGKSTDTQYF. The DNA for the CDR3 is TGTGCCAGCAGCCGGGGGAAATCCACAGATACGCAGTATTTT.

This clonotype was picked up a small number of times. This chain joins TRBV6-5 and TRBJ2-7; TRBD1 agrees at 7 bases. CDR1 is MNHEY, CDR2 SVGAGI, per germline. Losses at the gene ends were 0 bases for V and 7 bases for J; bases not matched to a gene: 15. The CDR3 totals 17 residues. The DNA of the CDR3 is TGTGCCAGCAGTTACTCATTTAAGTCACAGGGGCAGAGAGAGCAGTACTTC. It is translated as CASSYSFKSQGQREQYF.

In its sample, this clonotype was seen many times. The chain employs TRBV12-3 or TRBV12-4 and TRBJ1-1; TRBD1 matches at 10 bases. J was trimmed by 4 bases and V by 6 bases; bases with no gene match: 14. CDR3 size: 17 residues. The CDR3 DNA sequence: TGTGCCAGCAGCCTCGTCCCGGGACAGGGGTTCGTCACTGAAGCTTTCTTT. Translated: CASSLVPGQGFVTEAFF.

This clonotype was detected many times. V and J are TRBV11-2 and TRBJ2-3; the D is unclear. Trimming shortened V by 0 bases and J by 4 bases, and 11 bases separated the two germline ends. The CDR3 contains 15 residues. CDR1 and CDR2 (germline): SGHAT, FQNNGV. DNA for the CDR3: TGTGCCAGCAGCTTAGAAGTCGGGCGCGCAGATACGCAGTATTTT. Its translation is CASSLEVGRADTQYF.

This clonotype was seen repeatedly, ten times or more. The chain couples TRBV10-3 to TRBJ1-4, with a tentative D call TRBD1 (5 bases). This CDR3 is 17 amino acids long. Per the germline V gene, CDR1 is ENHRY and CDR2 is SYGVKD. The germline V and J ends were trimmed by 0 bases and 4 bases, with 15 bases remaining between them. CDR3 amino acids: CAISESGAPGRNEKLFF. The CDR3 DNA sequence: TGTGCCATCAGTGAGTCAGGGGCTCCTGGGCGTAATGAAAAACTGTTTTTT.

This clonotype was seen many times. The rearrangement joins TRBV20-1 to TRBJ2-5; maybe TRBD2 (6 bases). Germline V gene lookup returns CDR1 DFQATT and CDR2 SNEGSKA (reference sequence). The V and J ends lost 3 bases and 2 bases respectively, with 19 bases between them. The CDR3 is 16 amino acids. The CDR3, as DNA: TGCAGTGCTAGCGGGGTCGGGGGTCGGAGGCAAGAGACCCAGTACTTC. It yields the protein CSASGVGGRRQETQYF.

This clonotype was seen at least ten times. The chain combines TRBV28 with TRBJ2-5; 10 bases match TRBD1. Trimming removed 5 bases from V and 3 bases from J; junction bases left unmatched: 6. Germline CDR1 is MDHEN and CDR2 is SYDVKM. The CDR3 has 15 residues. The CDR3 region has the DNA TGTGCCAGCAGTGCGCCGACAGGGGGCGAAGAGACCCAGTACTTC. Its protein product is CASSAPTGGEETQYF.

This clonotype was observed a few times. V is TRBV18 and J is TRBJ2-5; perhaps TRBD2 as D (5 bases). This CDR3 spans 13 amino acids. The ends were cut back, 2 bases at V and 3 bases at J, with 7 bases in the middle. Per germline, CDR1 KGHSH and CDR2 LQKENI. This CDR3 reads CASSPIGEETQYF. In nucleotides, the CDR3 is TGTGCCAGCTCACCAATCGGGGAAGAGACCCAGTACTTC.

The sample holds many counts of this clonotype. This sequence joins TRBV12-3 or TRBV12-4 and TRBJ2-3, with 7 bases fitting TRBD2. Germline trimming cut 1 base from V and 4 bases from J; bases unmatched to any gene: 2. This CDR3 is 14 amino acids long. The CDR3 here is CASSLGGSPDTQYF. The CDR3 DNA follows: TGTGCCAGCAGTTTAGGCGGGAGTCCAGATACGCAGTATTTT.

This clonotype was observed many times. The V gene is TRBV20-1, the J gene TRBJ2-7; no reliable D call. The CDR3 loop spans 12 amino acids. Germline loops: CDR1 DFQATT, CDR2 SNEGSKA (reference sequence). V dropped 3 bases and J dropped 5 bases, with 11 bases sitting between them. The CDR3 sequence: CSARMRTHEQYF. The CDR3 DNA reads as TGCAGTGCTAGGATGAGAACCCACGAGCAGTACTTC.

In this sample, this clonotype turned up many times. The genes are TRBV7-2 and TRBJ1-5; no definite D call. V gave up 5 bases and J gave up 6 bases, with 11 bases separating them. Germline-derived CDR1 and CDR2 are SGHTA and FQGNSA. The CDR3 is made up of 13 amino acids. In nucleotides, the CDR3 is TGTGCCAGCAGCCCGGTCTCCGCTCAGCCCCAGCATTTT. Protein sequence: CASSPVSAQPQHF.

This clonotype was seen at least ten times. This chain joins TRBV20-1 and TRBJ1-5, with TRBD1 as a possible D gene (5 bases). Germline CDR1 DFQATT, CDR2 SNEGSKA (reference sequence). V gave up 0 bases and J gave up 4 bases, with 10 bases separating them. The CDR3 loop spans 14 amino acids. This CDR3 is CSARDDQGNQPQHF. In DNA form, the CDR3 reads TGCAGTGCTAGAGACGACCAGGGAAATCAGCCCCAGCATTTT.

This clonotype was picked up a small number of times. The gene calls are TRBV29-1 and TRBJ2-1, with D perhaps TRBD2 (6 bases). The V gene's germline CDR1 is SQVTM and CDR2 ANQGSEA. CDR3 length: 17 amino acids. Trimming took off 1 base at V and 1 base at J, with 17 bases between the two ends. The CDR3: CSVEADSGGGSYNEQFF. The CDR3 DNA is TGCAGCGTTGAAGCTGACTCGGGCGGAGGGTCCTACAATGAGCAGTTCTTC.

With regard to this clonotype: It may be a read error: a sequence one base away is much more abundant. This chain links TRBV19 with TRBJ2-5; 11 positions match TRBD1. CDR3 size: 14 residues. The trim removed 6 bases at V and 6 bases at J, leaving 6 bases unmatched. The germline gives CDR1 LNHDA, CDR2 SQIVND (reference sequence). The DNA for the CDR3 is TGTGCCAGTAGGACCGGACAGGGGGCTAAGACCCAGTACTTC. As protein: CASRTGQGAKTQYF.

In its sample, this clonotype was seen many times. V usage is TRBV29-1 and J usage is TRBJ2-5; D perhaps matches TRBD2 (6 bases). Trimming pared 6 bases from V and 4 bases from J, leaving 15 bases between. Germline-derived CDR1 and CDR2 are SQVTM and ANQGSEA. CDR3 length equals 13 residues. CDR3: CSVEGLGGETQYF. For the CDR3, the DNA is TGCAGCGTGGAGGGTTTGGGAGGAGAGACCCAGTACTTC.

This clonotype was seen repeatedly, ten times or more. This sequence joins TRBV10-3 and TRBJ2-3; D perhaps matches TRBD1 (6 bases). The germline CDR1 and CDR2 sequences are ENHRY and SYGVKD. V shed 5 bases and J shed 3 bases, with 6 bases lying between them. The CDR3 loop spans 12 amino acids. CDR3 sequence: CAISQGTDTQYF. CDR3 DNA sequence: TGTGCCATCAGTCAGGGGACAGATACGCAGTATTTT.

In its sample, this clonotype was seen many times. The genes are TRBV4-1 and TRBJ2-5; D perhaps matches TRBD1 (5 bases). The CDR3 totals 16 residues. The ends were cut back, 3 bases at V and 1 base at J, with 15 bases in the middle. Per germline, CDR1 MGHRA and CDR2 YSYEKL. The CDR3 nucleotides are TGCGCCAGCAGCCAGCCCTGGGGCAGGTTCCAAGAGACCCAGTACTTC. It yields the protein CASSQPWGRFQETQYF.

This clonotype was picked up many times. This sequence joins TRBV6-1 and TRBJ1-5; 10 bases line up with TRBD1. From germline, CDR1 is MNHNS and CDR2 SASEGT. This CDR3 spans 15 amino acids. V was pared by 6 bases and J by 5 bases, with 7 bases of the junction left unmatched. CDR3 in DNA: TGTGCCAGCAGCCGGGACAGGGGAAGTCATCAGCCCCAGCATTTT. Its translation is CASSRDRGSHQPQHF.

The sample holds many counts of this clonotype. The chain recombines TRBV7-2 with TRBJ1-6; D uncertain. This CDR3 has 14 amino acids. The germline CDR1 and CDR2 sequences are SGHTA and FQGNSA. Trimming removed 5 bases at V and 8 bases at J, with 13 bases between. CDR3 sequence reads: CASSRARRDSPLHF. The CDR3 nucleotides are TGTGCCAGCAGCCGGGCGAGGAGGGATTCACCCCTCCACTTT.

This sequence joins TRBV7-9 and TRBJ2-7; 12 bases fit TRBD1. Germline V gene lookup returns CDR1 SEHNR and CDR2 FQNEAQ (reference sequence). The CDR3 spans 17 residues. The V and J ends lost 1 base and 5 bases, in that order; junction bases with no gene match: 9. CDR3 sequence reads: CASSLVLRDRGRNEQYF. CDR3 DNA: TGTGCCAGCAGCTTAGTATTGCGGGACAGGGGGCGCAACGAGCAGTACTTC. Together with reference TRBV7-9 and TRBJ2-7, the CDR3 gives the full variable domain: DTGVSQNPRHKITKRGQNVTFRCDPISEHNRLYWYRQTLGQGPEFLTYFQNEAQLEKSRLLSDRFSAERPKGSFSTLEIQRTEQGDSAMYLCASSLVLRDRGRNEQYFGPGTRLTVT.

In nucleotides, the CDR3 is TGTGCCTGGAGTGTACAAGGGGCTGGGAAACTGTTTTTT. It codes for CAWSVQGAGKLFF. This chain connects TRBV30 to TRBJ1-4, with D tentatively TRBD1 (5 bases). Germline V CDR1 and CDR2: GTSNPN, SVGIG (reference sequence). CDR3 size: 13 residues. Trimming stripped 0 bases from V and 11 bases from J, with 13 bases between.

This clonotype came up many times. This sequence joins TRBV6-6 and TRBJ2-1; 9 bases are shared with TRBD2. There are 18 residues in the CDR3. CDR1 MNHNY and CDR2 SVGAGI come from the germline V gene (reference sequence). The V and J ends lost 5 bases and 7 bases, in that order; junction bases with no gene match: 18. CDR3 residues: CASSGRGTAGGPINEQFF. The CDR3 DNA reads as TGTGCCAGCAGTGGCCGGGGGACAGCGGGAGGACCTATTAATGAGCAGTTCTTC.

This clonotype was counted many times. This rearrangement joins TRBV6-2 or TRBV6-3 to TRBJ2-1, with TRBD2 matching over 10 bases. The CDR3 is 15 residues long. Germline V gene sequence: CDR1 MNHEY, CDR2 SVGEGT. V lost 7 bases and J lost 2; bases outside the gene matches: 5. CDR3 DNA: TGTGCCAGCACCCCCGGACTAGCGGCCTACAATGAGCAGTTCTTC. Translated: CASTPGLAAYNEQFF.

This clonotype was observed a few times. One end of the junction does not line up with germline, which may come from a read error. V is TRBV7-7 and J is TRBJ2-5; 9 bases agree with TRBD2. The CDR3 totals 16 residues. CDR1 and CDR2 (germline): SSHAT, FNYEAQ (reference sequence). The CDR3: CASSLSSTSGQETQYF. CDR3 in DNA: TGTGCTAGCAGCTTATCATCGACTAGCGGACAAGAGACCCAGTACTTC.

Many counts were recorded for this clonotype. CDR3 sequence (DNA): TGCAGTGCTAGAGATCACAGTAACACCGGGGAGCTGTTTTTT. It specifies CSARDHSNTGELFF. The J gene is TRBJ2-2, the V gene TRBV20-1, with D hard to call. CDR3 length: 14 amino acids. The V and J ends lost 0 bases and 2 bases respectively, with 7 bases between them. The germline gives CDR1 DFQATT, CDR2 SNEGSKA (reference sequence).